Described below is a single T cell receptor beta chain sequence and its context. The source of the sample is a study of blood T cell repertoires in COVID-19. In the authors' workflow: How many nucleated cells were present was estimated from reference gene primer amplification. TCRdb keeps only in-frame clones here, not all; method: immunoSEQ multiplex PCR. V and J calls and clone size come straight from that table; D and trimming were deduced from the DNA. Of approximately 70,000 clones in the sample, around 79% were seen once. Germline CDR1 LNHNV, CDR2 YYDKDF (reference sequence). CDR3 size: 14 residues. V lost 1 base, J lost 6 bases, and 10 bases lay in between.

This sequence joins TRBV15 and TRBJ1-5; perhaps TRBD1 as D (6 bases). The sequence was obtained from a woman between 70 and 85 years old with acute or convalescent COVID-19. Sample: peripheral blood. CDR3 protein: CATSRVGGPQPQHF. The DNA of the CDR3 is TGTGCCACCAGCAGAGTGGGGGGGCCTCAGCCCCAGCATTTT.